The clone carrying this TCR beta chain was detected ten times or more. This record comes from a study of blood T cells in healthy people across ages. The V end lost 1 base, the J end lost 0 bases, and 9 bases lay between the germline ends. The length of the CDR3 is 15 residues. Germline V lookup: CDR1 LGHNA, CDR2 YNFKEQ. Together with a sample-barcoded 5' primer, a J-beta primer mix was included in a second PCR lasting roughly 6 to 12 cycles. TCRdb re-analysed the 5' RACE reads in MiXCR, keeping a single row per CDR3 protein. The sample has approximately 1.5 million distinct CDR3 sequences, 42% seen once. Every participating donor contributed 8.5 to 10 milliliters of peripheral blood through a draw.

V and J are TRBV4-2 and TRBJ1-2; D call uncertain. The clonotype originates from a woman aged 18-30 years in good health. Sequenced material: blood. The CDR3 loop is CASSQAPSSNYGYTF. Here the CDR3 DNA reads TGTGCCAGCAGCCAAGCGCCCAGTTCTAACTATGGCTACACCTTC.